This paragraph covers one TCR beta chain sequence. The data stem from a study of blood T cell repertoires in COVID-19. Germline V gene data show CDR1 as MDHEN and CDR2 as SYDVKM. CDR3 size: 14 residues. V lost 6 bases and J lost 9, with 15 bases in between. Assay: immunoSEQ multiplex PCR; the TCRdb copy retains only in-frame clones and omits some. The sample shows 75,000 to 100,000 clones, over 75% of them seen only once. The sequence derives from a human donor in a cohort sampled during active COVID-19. Material: peripheral blood. The gene calls are TRBV28 and TRBJ1-6; a weak D match, TRBD1 (5 bases). CDR3 protein: CASRTHSQGSPLHF. The CDR3 DNA reads as TGTGCCAGCAGGACACATAGCCAGGGTTCACCCCTCCACTTT. The entire variable domain, with the rest obtained from reference TRBV28 and TRBJ1-6, is as follows: DVKVTQSSRYLVKRTGEKVFLECVQDMDHENMFWYRQDPGLGLRLIYFSYDVKMKEKGDIPEGYSVSREKKERFSLILESASTNQTSMYLCASRTHSQGSPLHFGNGTRLTVT.